This T cell receptor (beta chain) was profiled in a study of T cell repertoires in cytomegalovirus infection (dated by TCRdb to between 2017 and 2020). Broadly, across the study: Because public TCR beta signatures pointed to carriage of CMV infection together with the matching HLA type, the HLA type of each donor mattered for the analysis. Points the paper makes about the study in general: In the ex vivo response, HLA-C-restricted CMV-specific TCR beta clonotypes were dominant, and in two of eight donors the single most frequent clonotype came from this HLA-C-restricted group. In both this cohort and an independent roughly 350-donor cohort, the cumulative frequency of public TCR beta family members distinguished carriers of CMV infection plus the relevant HLA type.

This clonotype was counted many times. Its antigen target is currently unknown. Base qualities are missing; no much larger clone stands one base away. TCRdb shows the sequencer as Illumina HiSeq 1500. In TCRdb, the public reads were trimmed at Q25 with fastp and aligned with MiXCR, with productive beta chains retained. Identical CDR3 proteins give one entry, which carries the most common genes and DNA. The sample records 450,000 to 600,000 distinct CDR3 sequences, around 11% of which are singletons. The ten top clones hold 10% of the sample. Inclusive of the bounding cysteine and phenylalanine, the CDR3 is 16 residues long. Only CDR3 DNA remains: 48 bases, in frame from the first base. The germline V gene encodes CDR1 MNHEY and CDR2 SVGEGT. The junction carries 17 bases between V and J, which are trimmed by 2 bases and 4 bases respectively.

The rearranged segments are TRBV6-2 or TRBV6-3 and TRBJ1-1; the D gene is possibly TRBD1, with 6 bases matching. The specimen sequenced was PBMCs. This clonotype originated in a human donor in good health (CMV status not recorded). Some clones in this sample may be carry-over from other donors' samples. The nucleotide sequence is TGTGCCAGCAGTTACAAACCAGGGGTGAGCGGCACTGAAGCTTTCTTT. It is translated as CASSYKPGVSGTEAFF.